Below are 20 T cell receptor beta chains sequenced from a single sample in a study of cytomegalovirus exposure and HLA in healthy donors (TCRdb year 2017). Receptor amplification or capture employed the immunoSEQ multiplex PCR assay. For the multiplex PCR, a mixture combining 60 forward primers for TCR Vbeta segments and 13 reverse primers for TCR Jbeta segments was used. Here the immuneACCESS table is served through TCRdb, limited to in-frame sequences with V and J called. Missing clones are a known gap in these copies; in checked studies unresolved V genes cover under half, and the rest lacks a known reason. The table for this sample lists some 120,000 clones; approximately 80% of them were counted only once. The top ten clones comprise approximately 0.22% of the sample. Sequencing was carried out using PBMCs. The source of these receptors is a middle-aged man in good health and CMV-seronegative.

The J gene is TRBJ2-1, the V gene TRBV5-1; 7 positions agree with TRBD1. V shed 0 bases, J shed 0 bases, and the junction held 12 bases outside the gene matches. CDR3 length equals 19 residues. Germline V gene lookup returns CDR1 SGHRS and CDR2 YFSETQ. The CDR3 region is CASSLVHDRAAGSYNEQFF. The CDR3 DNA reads TGCGCCAGCAGCTTGGTCCATGACAGGGCCGCTGGCTCCTACAATGAGCAGTTCTTC.

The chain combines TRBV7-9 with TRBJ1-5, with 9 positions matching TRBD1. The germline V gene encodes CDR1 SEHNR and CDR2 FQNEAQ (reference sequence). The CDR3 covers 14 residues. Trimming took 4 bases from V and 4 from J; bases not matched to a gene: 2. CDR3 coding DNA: TGTGCCAGCAGCTCGACAGGGGGGAATCAGCCCCAGCATTTT. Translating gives CASSSTGGNQPQHF. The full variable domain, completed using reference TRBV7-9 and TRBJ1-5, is DTGVSQNPRHKITKRGQNVTFRCDPISEHNRLYWYRQTLGQGPEFLTYFQNEAQLEKSRLLSDRFSAERPKGSFSTLEIQRTEQGDSAMYLCASSSTGGNQPQHFGDGTRLSIL.

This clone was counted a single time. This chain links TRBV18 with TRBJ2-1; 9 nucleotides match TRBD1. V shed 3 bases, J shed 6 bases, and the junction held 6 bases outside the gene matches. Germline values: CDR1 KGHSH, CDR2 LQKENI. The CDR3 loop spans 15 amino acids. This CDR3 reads CASSPDPGQGNEQFF. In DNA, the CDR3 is TGTGCCAGCTCACCCGATCCGGGACAGGGCAATGAGCAGTTCTTC.

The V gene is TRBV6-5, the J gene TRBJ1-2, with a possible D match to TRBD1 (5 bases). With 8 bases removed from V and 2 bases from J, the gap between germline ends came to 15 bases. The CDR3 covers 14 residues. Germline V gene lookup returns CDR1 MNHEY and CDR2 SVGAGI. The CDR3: CASRPGWVNYGYTF. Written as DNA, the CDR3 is TGTGCCAGCCGGCCAGGGTGGGTAAACTATGGCTACACCTTC.

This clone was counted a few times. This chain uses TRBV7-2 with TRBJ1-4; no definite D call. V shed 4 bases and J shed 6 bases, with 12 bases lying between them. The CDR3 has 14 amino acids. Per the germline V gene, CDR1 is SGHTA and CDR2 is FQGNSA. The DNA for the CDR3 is TGTGCCAGCAGCTCTAGGCCCCGGGATGAAAAACTGTTTTTT. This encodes CASSSRPRDEKLFF.

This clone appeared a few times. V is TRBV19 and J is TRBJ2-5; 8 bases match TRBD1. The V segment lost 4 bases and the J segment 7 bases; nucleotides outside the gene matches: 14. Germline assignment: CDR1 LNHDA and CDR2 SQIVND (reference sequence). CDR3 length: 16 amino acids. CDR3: CASSSRDRIKRGTQYF. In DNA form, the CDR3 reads TGTGCCAGTAGTAGCCGGGACAGGATCAAGAGAGGGACCCAGTACTTC.

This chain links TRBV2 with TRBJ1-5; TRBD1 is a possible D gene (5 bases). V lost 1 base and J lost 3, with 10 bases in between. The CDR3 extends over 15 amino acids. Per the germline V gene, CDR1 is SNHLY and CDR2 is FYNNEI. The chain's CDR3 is CASSEGTRNNQPQHF. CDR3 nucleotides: TGTGCCAGCAGTGAAGGGACAAGAAACAATCAGCCCCAGCATTTT.

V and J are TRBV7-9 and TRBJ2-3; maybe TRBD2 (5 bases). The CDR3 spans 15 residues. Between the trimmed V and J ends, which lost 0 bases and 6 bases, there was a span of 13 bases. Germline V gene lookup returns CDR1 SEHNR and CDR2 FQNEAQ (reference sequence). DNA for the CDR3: TGTGCCAGCAGCTTAGCGGGAGCCCCCAAGGATACGCAGTATTTT. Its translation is CASSLAGAPKDTQYF.

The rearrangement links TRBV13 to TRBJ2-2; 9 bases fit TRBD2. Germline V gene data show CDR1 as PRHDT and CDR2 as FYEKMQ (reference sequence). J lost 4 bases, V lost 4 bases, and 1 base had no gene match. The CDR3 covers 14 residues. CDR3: CASSSGLATGELFF. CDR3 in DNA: TGTGCCAGCAGCTCGGGACTAGCCACCGGGGAGCTGTTTTTT.

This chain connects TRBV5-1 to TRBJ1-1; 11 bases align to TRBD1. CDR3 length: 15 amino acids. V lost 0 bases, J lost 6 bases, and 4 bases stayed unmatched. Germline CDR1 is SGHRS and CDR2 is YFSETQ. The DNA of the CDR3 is TGCGCCAGCAGCTTGGCCGGACAGGGGGCTGCTGAAGCTTTCTTT. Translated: CASSLAGQGAAEAFF.

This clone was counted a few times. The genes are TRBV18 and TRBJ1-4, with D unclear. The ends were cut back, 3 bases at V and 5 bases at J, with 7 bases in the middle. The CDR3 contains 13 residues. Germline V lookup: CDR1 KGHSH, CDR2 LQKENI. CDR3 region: CASSPSLNEKLFF. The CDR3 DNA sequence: TGTGCCAGCTCACCTTCCTTGAATGAAAAACTGTTTTTT.

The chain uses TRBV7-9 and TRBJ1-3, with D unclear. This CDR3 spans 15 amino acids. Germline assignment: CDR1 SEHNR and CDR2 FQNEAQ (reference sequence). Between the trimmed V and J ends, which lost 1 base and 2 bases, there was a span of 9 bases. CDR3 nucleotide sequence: TGTGCCAGCAGCTTAGTGCGGCCCCCTGGAAACACCATATATTTT. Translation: CASSLVRPPGNTIYF.

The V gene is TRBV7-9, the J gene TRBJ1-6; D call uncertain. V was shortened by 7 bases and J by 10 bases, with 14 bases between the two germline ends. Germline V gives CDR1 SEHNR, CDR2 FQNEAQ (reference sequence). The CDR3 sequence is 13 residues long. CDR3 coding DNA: TGTGCCAGCACCCTAACCGAGAGATCACCCCTCCACTTT. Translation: CASTLTERSPLHF. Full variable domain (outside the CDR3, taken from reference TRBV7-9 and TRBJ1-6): DTGVSQNPRHKITKRGQNVTFRCDPISEHNRLYWYRQTLGQGPEFLTYFQNEAQLEKSRLLSDRFSAERPKGSFSTLEIQRTEQGDSAMYLCASTLTERSPLHFGNGTRLTVT.

Written as DNA, the CDR3 is TGCGCCAGCAGCTTGGATTGGGGACTAGCGGGGGGCGCAGATACGCAGTATTTT. Residues: CASSLDWGLAGGADTQYF. The chain combines TRBV5-1 with TRBJ2-3; 15 bases agree with TRBD2. Trimming cost V 0 bases and J 4 bases; bases outside gene matches: 6. The CDR3 loop spans 18 amino acids. Germline V gives CDR1 SGHRS, CDR2 YFSETQ.

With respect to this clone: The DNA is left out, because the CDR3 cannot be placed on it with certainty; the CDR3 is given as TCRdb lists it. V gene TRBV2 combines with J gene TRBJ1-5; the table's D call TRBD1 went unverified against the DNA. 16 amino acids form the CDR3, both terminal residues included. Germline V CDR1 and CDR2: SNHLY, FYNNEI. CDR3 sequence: CASILDRGRWGQPQHF.

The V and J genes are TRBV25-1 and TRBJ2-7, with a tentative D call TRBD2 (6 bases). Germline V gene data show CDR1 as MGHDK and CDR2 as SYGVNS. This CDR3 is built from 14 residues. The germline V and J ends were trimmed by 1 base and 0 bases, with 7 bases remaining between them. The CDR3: CASSEWGDSYEQYF. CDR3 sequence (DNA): TGTGCCAGCAGTGAATGGGGGGACTCCTACGAGCAGTACTTC.

The CDR3 is CASGGTGLSKNIQYF. The CDR3 nucleotides are TGTGCCAGCGGGGGGACAGGGCTTAGCAAAAACATTCAGTACTTC. This chain connects TRBV6-5 to TRBJ2-4, with TRBD1 identical over 9 bases. V trimming: 8 bases; J trimming: 3 bases; junction bases outside the gene matches: 8. The germline gives CDR1 MNHEY, CDR2 SVGAGI. The CDR3 consists of 15 residues.

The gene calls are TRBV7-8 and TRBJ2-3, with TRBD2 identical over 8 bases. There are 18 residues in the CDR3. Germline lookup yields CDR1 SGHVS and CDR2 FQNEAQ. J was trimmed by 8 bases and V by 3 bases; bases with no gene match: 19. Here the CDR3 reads CASSLVSFSGVPIGTQYF. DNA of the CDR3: TGTGCCAGCAGCTTGGTCTCGTTTAGCGGGGTCCCGATCGGTACGCAGTATTTT.

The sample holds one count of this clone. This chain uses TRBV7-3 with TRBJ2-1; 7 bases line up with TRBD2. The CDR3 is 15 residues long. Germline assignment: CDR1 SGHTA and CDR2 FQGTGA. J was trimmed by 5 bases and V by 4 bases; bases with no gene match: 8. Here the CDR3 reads CASSYGSGADNEQFF. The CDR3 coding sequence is TGTGCCAGCAGCTATGGAAGCGGGGCCGACAATGAGCAGTTCTTC. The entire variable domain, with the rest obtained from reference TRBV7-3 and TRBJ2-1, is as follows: GAGVSQTPSNKVTEKGKYVELRCDPISGHTALYWYRQSLGQGPEFLIYFQGTGAADDSGLPNDRFFAVRPEGSVSTLKIQRTERGDSAVYLCASSYGSGADNEQFFGPGTRLTVL.

CDR3 nucleotide sequence: TGTGCCAGCAGCCCCTTGTACAGCTCCTACGAGCAGTACTTC. It codes for CASSPLYSSYEQYF. The chain joins TRBV11-1 to TRBJ2-7; no firm D call. V was cut by 5 bases and J by 0 bases, with 11 bases left in between. The CDR3 runs to 14 residues. CDR1 SGHAT and CDR2 FQDESV come from the germline V gene (reference sequence).